This passage covers 28 T cell receptor beta chains from one sample sequenced in a study of T cells in Graves' hyperthyroidism and ophthalmopathy. Amplification of TCR beta CDR3 regions was performed using RNA transcripts as template. HTBI primers drove first-round RT-PCR of the TCR CDR3. TCRdb redid the calling of the multiplex PCR reads with MiXCR, one entry per CDR3 protein. Among about 720,000 distinct CDR3 sequences, 15% to 20% were seen once, and the ten largest hold around 7.7%. Sequencing was performed on blood. Receptors were obtained from a man aged 18 to 30 with Graves' hyperthyroidism.

The J gene is TRBJ2-1, the V gene TRBV13; the D gene is possibly TRBD2 (5 bases). Trimming removed 1 base from V and 9 bases from J, with 19 bases in between. Germline CDR1 is PRHDT and CDR2 is FYEKMQ (reference sequence). The CDR3 length is 16 residues. The CDR3 spells CASSLVGVARATEQFF. CDR3 bases: TGTGCCAGCAGCTTAGTCGGCGTGGCGAGGGCCACTGAGCAGTTCTTC. The full variable domain, in which reference TRBV13 and TRBJ2-1 provide the parts outside the CDR3, is AAGVIQSPRHLIKEKRETATLKCYPIPRHDTVYWYQQGPGQDPQFLISFYEKMQSDKGSIPDRFSAQQFSDYHSELNMSSLELGDSALYFCASSLVGVARATEQFFGPGTRLTVL.

This clonotype was observed a few times. This rearrangement joins TRBV29-1 to TRBJ2-5, with 12 bases lining up with TRBD2. V gave up 4 bases and J gave up 5 bases; unmatched junction bases: 5. The CDR3 runs 14 residues. Looked up from germline, CDR1 is SQVTM and CDR2 is ANQGSEA. CDR3 DNA: TGCAGCGTTGGCCTAGCGGGAGGGAAGGAGACCCAGTACTTC. Its protein product is CSVGLAGGKETQYF.

The chain carries TRBV6-1 and TRBJ1-2; 9 positions match TRBD1. The V segment lost 8 bases and the J segment 6 bases; nucleotides outside the gene matches: 10. CDR1 is MNHNS and CDR2 is SASEGT in the germline V gene. This CDR3 comprises 14 residues. The CDR3 DNA sequence: TGTGCCAGCGGGGACGACAGGGGGTTGGATGGCTACACCTTC. Protein product: CASGDDRGLDGYTF.

The chain combines TRBV12-3 or TRBV12-4 with TRBJ2-5; no clear D gene. V lost 6 bases and J lost 4, with 12 bases in between. The CDR3 is 13 residues long. CDR3 loop: CASSDTLAETQYF. The CDR3 region has the DNA TGTGCCAGCAGCGACACGCTGGCAGAGACCCAGTACTTC.

This clonotype was detected a few times. The chain employs TRBV5-6 and TRBJ2-2; D is undetermined. Germline CDR1 and CDR2: SGHDT and YYEEEE. The CDR3 runs to 11 residues. Trimming left V 6 bases short and J 7 bases short, with 7 bases between. The CDR3 DNA reads TGTGCCAGCATCCTTAACGGGGAGCTGTTTTTT. Translated: CASILNGELFF.

The chain carries TRBV20-1 and TRBJ2-7; D not resolved. From germline, CDR1 is DFQATT and CDR2 SNEGSKA (reference sequence). The CDR3 is 12 amino acids. V lost 7 bases to trimming and J lost 0 bases, with 10 bases between them. The CDR3 DNA sequence: TGCAGTGTTGAGAGGACCTCCTACGAGCAGTACTTC. Translated, it gives CSVERTSYEQYF.

This clonotype came up a few times. The V and J genes are TRBV6-1 and TRBJ1-5; D gene uncertain. CDR1 and CDR2 (germline): MNHNS, SASEGT. V lost 9 bases, J lost 0 bases, and 12 bases lay in between. There are 14 residues in the CDR3. The CDR3 sequence: CASHDLPSNQPQHF. The CDR3 DNA follows: TGTGCCAGTCATGACCTTCCTAGCAATCAGCCCCAGCATTTT.

This clonotype was seen repeatedly, ten times or more. This rearrangement joins TRBV28 to TRBJ1-5; D remains unclear. V was clipped by 7 bases and J by 6 bases, with 19 bases between them. CDR3 length: 15 amino acids. Germline lookup yields CDR1 MDHEN and CDR2 SYDVKM. This CDR3 is CASTFLGTRGQPQHF. CDR3 bases: TGTGCCAGCACCTTCTTGGGAACCCGCGGTCAGCCCCAGCATTTT.

This clonotype was found many times. The chain is built from TRBV3-1 and TRBJ2-7; D might be TRBD2 (6 bases). This CDR3 comprises 14 residues. From germline, CDR1 is LGHDT and CDR2 YNNKEL (reference sequence). V lost 4 bases and J 3 bases, leaving 13 bases between the germline ends. The CDR3 reads CASSPGLLSYEQYF. CDR3 in DNA: TGTGCCAGCAGCCCGGGACTCTTGAGCTACGAGCAGTACTTC.

About this clonotype: A much larger clone lies one base from this, so it may be a read error. The V call is TRBV11-3, the J call TRBJ2-6, with a weak D call TRBD1 (6 bases). CDR3 length: 15 amino acids. V was shortened by 8 bases and J by 11 bases, with 22 bases between the two germline ends. Looked up from germline, CDR1 is SGHNT and CDR2 is YENEEA. CDR3 region: CASGPNRESLYVLTF. The CDR3 coding sequence is TGTGCCAGCGGCCCCAACAGGGAATCCTTGTACGTCCTGACTTTC.

Ten or more counts support this clonotype. The V and J genes are TRBV6-1 and TRBJ1-2; possibly TRBD1 for D (5 bases). V lost 6 bases, J lost 4 bases, and 9 bases lay in between. Germline CDR1 and CDR2: MNHNS and SASEGT. The CDR3 covers 12 residues. Here the CDR3 DNA reads TGTGCCAGCAGCGGGGGAGGCTATGGCTACACCTTC. It specifies CASSGGGYGYTF.

This clonotype was recorded many times. J is TRBJ2-1 and V is TRBV2; no clear D. V gave up 3 bases and J gave up 8 bases, with 8 bases separating them. The germline CDR1 and CDR2 sequences are SNHLY and FYNNEI. There are 12 residues in the CDR3. In nucleotides, the CDR3 is TGTGCCAGCAGTGAGCGGTCGGATGAGCAGTTCTTC. The encoded protein is CASSERSDEQFF. Variable domain in full (rest from reference TRBV2 and TRBJ2-1): EPEVTQTPSHQVTQMGQEVILRCVPISNHLYFYWYRQILGQKVEFLVSFYNNEISEKSEIFDDQFSVERPDGSNFTLKIRSTKLEDSAMYFCASSERSDEQFFGPGTRLTVL.

This chain uses TRBV27 with TRBJ2-1; 12 nucleotides line up with TRBD2. The CDR3 covers 17 residues. The J segment lost 4 bases and the V segment lost 5 bases, leaving 9 bases of the junction unmatched. Per the germline V gene, CDR1 is MNHEY and CDR2 is SMNVEV (reference sequence). The CDR3 DNA reads TGTGCCAGCAGTCCCCGGAGACTAGCGGGAGCTTACAATGAGCAGTTCTTC. Translated: CASSPRRLAGAYNEQFF.

There are many counts of this clonotype. The V and J genes are TRBV27 and TRBJ2-7; D unclear. CDR1 and CDR2 (germline): MNHEY, SMNVEV (reference sequence). The CDR3 consists of 15 residues. V lost 0 bases and J lost 1, with 10 bases in between. The CDR3, as DNA: TGTGCCAGCAGTTTATCCTTCGCCGAATCCTACGAGCAGTACTTC. It is translated as CASSLSFAESYEQYF.

This clonotype was observed a few times. The rearrangement links TRBV7-3 to TRBJ2-5, with 7 bases matching TRBD1. V gave up 5 bases and J gave up 5 bases; unmatched junction bases: 14. The CDR3 is 16 amino acids. Germline V gives CDR1 SGHTA, CDR2 FQGTGA. CDR3: CASSANTQGSGETQYF. CDR3 in DNA: TGTGCCAGCAGCGCGAACACACAGGGGTCCGGGGAGACCCAGTACTTC.

This clonotype showed up many times. The chain employs TRBV28 and TRBJ1-2; D unresolved. Trimming cost V 7 bases and J 6 bases, with 12 bases left between them. From germline, CDR1 is MDHEN and CDR2 SYDVKM. This CDR3 is built from 12 residues. CDR3 loop: CASTEQFNGYTF. The CDR3 DNA reads TGTGCCAGCACTGAACAGTTTAATGGCTACACCTTC.

This clonotype was seen at least ten times. The chain joins TRBV27 to TRBJ2-5; D is unclear. The germline V gene encodes CDR1 MNHEY and CDR2 SMNVEV (reference sequence). The CDR3 sequence is 13 residues long. V was clipped by 5 bases and J by 1 base, with 8 bases between them. CDR3: CASSKAAQETQYF. The CDR3, as DNA: TGTGCCAGCAGTAAGGCAGCCCAAGAGACCCAGTACTTC.

The V call is TRBV9, the J call TRBJ1-2, with unresolved D. V lost 3 bases and J lost 4, with 13 bases in between. CDR3 length equals 14 residues. Germline V gene lookup returns CDR1 SGDLS and CDR2 YYNGEE. Here the CDR3 DNA reads TGTGCCAGCAGCGCCCCGGGATTCATCTATGGCTACACCTTC. The encoded protein is CASSAPGFIYGYTF.

CDR3 region: CATVAGGPYNEQFF. The CDR3 coding sequence is TGTGCCACGGTAGCGGGAGGACCCTACAATGAGCAGTTCTTC. The chain recombines TRBV12-3 or TRBV12-4 with TRBJ2-1; TRBD2 agrees at 10 bases. The CDR3 has 14 residues. Trimming at V came to 10 bases and at J to 2 bases, leaving 5 bases not matched to a gene.

The chain recombines TRBV13 with TRBJ1-3; D perhaps matches TRBD1 (5 bases). Germline V gene lookup returns CDR1 PRHDT and CDR2 FYEKMQ (reference sequence). The CDR3 is 16 residues long. V was clipped by 5 bases and J by 0 bases, with 14 bases between them. The CDR3 nucleotides are TGTGCCAGCAGCGCCCAGGGAATACACTCTGGAAACACCATATATTTT. This codes for CASSAQGIHSGNTIYF.

This clonotype has at least ten counts. The chain employs TRBV20-1 and TRBJ2-5; TRBD2 might be the D (6 bases). The germline V and J ends were trimmed by 0 bases and 3 bases, with 8 bases remaining between them. The CDR3 contains 13 residues. Germline V gene lookup returns CDR1 DFQATT and CDR2 SNEGSKA (reference sequence). CDR3 in DNA: TGCAGTGCTAGAGACGGGGGAGAAGAGACCCAGTACTTC. It codes for CSARDGGEETQYF.

This clonotype was found a few times. CDR3 bases: TGTGCCAGCAGCGTTTACAGGGCGGGTGGCTACACCTTC. It encodes CASSVYRAGGYTF. V usage is TRBV13 and J usage is TRBJ1-2, with a tentative D call TRBD1 (6 bases). Germline CDR1 is PRHDT and CDR2 is FYEKMQ (reference sequence). This CDR3 has 13 amino acids. V shed 5 bases and J shed 7 bases, with 14 bases lying between them.

This clonotype was seen at least ten times. The chain couples TRBV7-8 to TRBJ2-1; D call uncertain. The V gene's germline CDR1 is SGHVS and CDR2 FQNEAQ. The CDR3 extends over 14 amino acids. The V gene lost 1 base and the J gene lost 5 bases, with 9 bases spanning the gap. DNA of the CDR3: TGTGCCAGCAGCTTAGTCCGAGAAAACAATGAGCAGTTCTTC. Protein sequence: CASSLVRENNEQFF.

This clonotype was observed many times. V usage is TRBV30 and J usage is TRBJ2-3; D is ambiguous. The CDR3 is 12 amino acids. Trimming took 0 bases from V and 4 from J, leaving 5 bases between them. CDR1 and CDR2 (germline): GTSNPN, SVGIG (reference sequence). The CDR3 nucleotides read TGTGCCTGGAGTGTACCCCCAGATACGCAGTATTTT. Protein sequence: CAWSVPPDTQYF.

This clonotype was observed a handful of times. The CDR3 loop is CASSPEPQETQYF. The CDR3, as DNA: TGTGCCAGCTCACCAGAGCCCCAAGAGACCCAGTACTTC. The chain uses TRBV18 and TRBJ2-5; D not resolved. CDR3 size: 13 residues. Trimming removed 2 bases at V and 1 base at J, with 5 bases between. Germline V gene data show CDR1 as KGHSH and CDR2 as LQKENI.

This sequence joins TRBV30 and TRBJ2-5; D assignment may be TRBD1 or TRBD2 (5 bases each). Germline CDR1 and CDR2: GTSNPN and SVGIG (reference sequence). The V end was cut by 0 bases, the J end by 5 bases, with 10 bases between. The CDR3 totals 13 residues. Here the CDR3 DNA reads TGTGCCTGGAGTGTAGGGACCCCGGAGACCCAGTACTTC. It codes for CAWSVGTPETQYF.

CDR3 region: CASSTALLYEQYF. CDR3 nucleotide sequence: TGTGCCAGCTCCACGGCCCTTTTATACGAGCAGTACTTC. The chain has TRBV18 and TRBJ2-7; D is unresolved. Trimming shortened V by 6 bases and J by 4 bases, and 13 bases separated the two germline ends. The CDR3 runs to 13 residues. Germline V CDR1 and CDR2: KGHSH, LQKENI.

The sample holds a few counts of this clonotype. The V and J genes are TRBV6-1 and TRBJ2-5, with D possibly TRBD2 on 5 matching bases. The ends were cut back, 8 bases at V and 3 bases at J, with 10 bases in the middle. The CDR3 extends over 12 amino acids. The V gene's germline CDR1 is MNHNS and CDR2 SASEGT. The CDR3 DNA follows: TGTGCCAGCGGTCAAGCGGAAGAGACCCAGTACTTC. As protein: CASGQAEETQYF.